The rows below give T cell receptor beta chains drawn from one sample of a study of blood T cells in healthy people across ages. TCRdb independently ran MiXCR on the 5' RACE reads; one entry per CDR3 protein. There are 1.2 million to 1.5 million distinct CDR3 sequences in the sample; almost 60% occur only once, and more than 6% lies in the top ten. Sequenced: blood. The receptors here all came from a man between 18 and 35 years old in good health. CDR3s include the opening cysteine and the closing phenylalanine or tryptophan. D genes are given only for firm matches. Expanded clones get a size class; other rows say once, few or many, or leave the size out.

d_call j_call v_call clone_size cdr3_aa cdr3_nt
- TRBJ1-2 TRBV5-5 many CASSLAGAPGYGYTF TGTGCCAGCAGCTTGGCGGGGGCGCCTGGCTATGGCTACACCTTC
- TRBJ2-1 TRBV7-8 few CASSLPPSLPQFF TGTGCCAGCAGCCTACCCCCTAGCCTCCCTCAGTTCTTC
TRBD1 TRBJ1-2 TRBV29-1 few CSVILDRGLNYGYTF TGCAGCGTTATACTAGACAGGGGGCTGAACTATGGCTACACCTTC
- TRBJ2-1 TRBV20-1 - CSVRDNQGLPNEQFF TGCAGTGTTAGAGATAATCAGGGTTTGCCCAATGAGCAGTTCTTC
- TRBJ2-5 TRBV25-1 many CASSEAKGIQETQYF TGTGCCAGCAGTGAAGCAAAGGGTATCCAAGAGACCCAGTACTTC
- TRBJ1-2 TRBV7-9 - CASTWGHGYTF TGTGCCAGCACCTGGGGACATGGCTACACCTTC
TRBD1 TRBJ1-1 TRBV5-1 once CASSLGTGVFVNTEAFF TGCGCCAGCAGCTTGGGGACAGGGGTCTTTGTGAACACTGAAGCTTTCTTT
TRBD1 TRBJ2-7 TRBV10-3 - CAIRPDRGPDNEQYF TGTGCCATCAGACCTGACAGGGGGCCCGACAATGAGCAGTACTTC
- TRBJ2-1 TRBV7-8 - CASSLVPFLVDEQFF TGTGCCAGCAGCTTAGTTCCCTTCTTAGTGGATGAGCAGTTCTTC
TRBD2 TRBJ2-7 TRBV6-2/TRBV6-3 - CASSYSIFAGGPHEQYF TGTGCCAGCAGTTACTCGATCTTTGCGGGGGGGCCCCACGAGCAGTACTTC
- TRBJ2-5 TRBV27 - CASSLSGPLYQETQYF TGTGCCAGCAGTTTATCGGGACCCCTATACCAAGAGACCCAGTACTTC
TRBD2 TRBJ2-5 TRBV6-6 - CASSSVGGIWETQYF TGTGCCAGCAGTTCGGTGGGGGGGATATGGGAGACCCAGTACTTC
TRBD1 TRBJ1-2 TRBV12-5 once CASTGTENYGYTF TGTGCTAGCACCGGGACAGAAAACTATGGCTACACCTTC
- TRBJ1-4 TRBV15 - CATSKDSSLNEKLFF TGTGCCACCAGCAAGGACAGCTCGTTAAATGAAAAACTGTTTTTT
- TRBJ2-1 TRBV4-1 - CASSQFGTLYNEQFF TGCGCCAGCAGCCAGTTCGGGACACTTTACAATGAGCAGTTCTTC
- TRBJ2-1 TRBV2 - CASSDYYEQFF TGTGCCAGCAGTGACTATTATGAGCAGTTCTTC
- TRBJ2-2 TRBV28 few CASSVGGTGELFF TGTGCCAGCAGTGTAGGAGGGACCGGGGAGCTGTTTTTT
- TRBJ1-3 TRBV19 - CASICQTASIYF TGTGCCAGTATATGTCAGACGGCATCCATATATTTT
- TRBJ2-2 TRBV29-1 - CSVLRDSNTGELFF TGCAGCGTCCTCCGGGACTCCAACACCGGGGAGCTGTTTTTT
- TRBJ2-2 TRBV3-1 - CASSLRGRAQAGELFF TGTGCCAGCAGCCTCCGGGGAAGGGCCCAGGCCGGGGAGCTGTTTTTT
TRBD1 TRBJ2-3 TRBV20-1 - CSARDPTTGEDTQYF TGCAGTGCTAGAGATCCCACCACAGGGGAAGATACGCAGTATTTT
- TRBJ2-7 TRBV6-1 - CASSPSRWTRDSYEQYF TGTGCCAGCAGTCCCTCTCGCTGGACAAGAGACTCCTACGAGCAGTACTTC
- TRBJ2-7 TRBV29-1 few CSVSLAYYTYEQYF TGCAGTGTAAGTCTGGCATACTATACCTACGAGCAGTACTTC
- TRBJ2-1 TRBV25-1 - CASPRGRVLEQFF TGTGCCAGCCCCCGTGGAAGGGTTCTGGAGCAGTTCTTC
- TRBJ2-1 TRBV27 - CASTQSSHYNEQFF TGTGCCAGCACCCAGAGTTCCCACTACAATGAGCAGTTCTTC
- TRBJ2-6 TRBV5-1 - CASMKGSGANVLTF TGCGCCAGCATGAAAGGCTCTGGGGCCAACGTCCTGACTTTC
- TRBJ2-7 TRBV20-1 - CSLKGIYEQYF TGCAGTCTGAAAGGCATCTACGAGCAGTACTTC
- TRBJ2-3 TRBV20-1 - CSATPLTDTQYF TGCAGTGCTACCCCATTAACGGATACGCAGTATTTT
- TRBJ2-7 TRBV4-1 few CASSQVGQLYEQYF TGCGCCAGCAGCCAAGTCGGACAACTCTACGAGCAGTACTTC
TRBD1 TRBJ2-7 TRBV29-1 - CSVIGQGRIHEQYF TGCAGCGTTATTGGACAGGGTCGGATCCACGAGCAGTACTTC
- TRBJ1-2 TRBV6-1 - CASSPSGGIYGYTF TGTGCCAGCAGCCCATCGGGGGGAATCTATGGCTACACCTTC
- TRBJ2-7 TRBV11-2 - CASSFHTGEGYEQYF TGTGCCAGCAGCTTTCACACAGGTGAAGGCTACGAGCAGTACTTC
TRBD1 TRBJ1-2 TRBV27 - CASRVQGSGYGYTF TGTGCCAGCAGGGTACAGGGGAGCGGCTATGGCTACACCTTC
- TRBJ2-7 TRBV12-3/TRBV12-4 - CASRETSIHEQYF TGTGCCAGCAGAGAAACTAGTATCCACGAGCAGTACTTC
TRBD2 TRBJ2-7 TRBV7-9 - CASSLATSGRYTYEQYF TGTGCCAGCAGCTTAGCGACTAGCGGGAGGTATACCTACGAGCAGTACTTC
- TRBJ1-1 TRBV4-2 - CASSPAMGYTEAFF TGTGCCAGCAGCCCGGCGATGGGTTACACTGAAGCTTTCTTT
- TRBJ2-5 TRBV29-1 few CSVRRTQETQYF TGCAGCGTTAGGAGGACCCAAGAGACCCAGTACTTC
- TRBJ1-1 TRBV6-2/TRBV6-3 few CASSYEEGVNTEAFF TGTGCCAGCAGTTACGAAGAGGGAGTGAACACTGAAGCTTTCTTT
TRBD1 TRBJ1-5 TRBV30 - CAWSDRGRQPQHF TGTGCCTGGAGTGACAGGGGGCGACAGCCCCAGCATTTT
- TRBJ1-4 TRBV7-2 - CASSLQVRDGEKLFF TGTGCCAGCAGCTTACAGGTCAGGGACGGTGAAAAACTGTTTTTT
TRBD1 TRBJ1-6 TRBV20-1 - CSSRDRDSYNSPLHF TGCAGTTCACGGGACAGGGACTCCTATAATTCACCCCTCCACTTT
TRBD2 TRBJ2-7 TRBV24-1 - CATSDSGTGGSYEQYF TGTGCCACCAGTGACTCCGGGACGGGGGGATCCTACGAGCAGTACTTC
- TRBJ2-7 TRBV7-9 - CASSLAGVVEQYF TGTGCCAGCAGCTTGGCAGGGGTTGTCGAGCAGTACTTC
- TRBJ2-7 TRBV20-1 - CSARDEWAMGEQYF TGCAGTGCTAGAGATGAGTGGGCCATGGGCGAGCAGTACTTC
TRBD2 TRBJ2-5 TRBV12-3/TRBV12-4 - CASSEFRDYKETQYF TGTGCCAGCAGTGAATTCCGGGACTACAAGGAGACCCAGTACTTC
TRBD1 TRBJ1-5 TRBV27 few CASSQRGLRDRGNQPQHF TGTGCCAGCAGCCAAAGGGGCCTCCGGGACAGGGGCAATCAGCCCCAGCATTTT
TRBD2 TRBJ2-1 TRBV6-2/TRBV6-3 - CASSRTSGGASYNEQFF TGTGCCAGCAGCCGGACTAGCGGGGGGGCCTCGTACAATGAGCAGTTCTTC
- TRBJ1-1 TRBV28 - CATIERQPGMNTEAFF TGTGCCACCATAGAGCGACAGCCAGGAATGAACACTGAAGCTTTCTTT
TRBD1 TRBJ2-5 TRBV10-3 once CAISESAQGAEETQYF TGTGCCATCAGTGAGTCGGCACAGGGGGCTGAGGAGACCCAGTACTTC
TRBD2 TRBJ2-7 TRBV2 once CASKSGGQYEQYF TGTGCCAGCAAATCGGGAGGGCAATACGAGCAGTACTTC
- TRBJ2-7 TRBV20-1 once CSARDSPHFVQYF TGCAGTGCTAGAGACTCCCCCCACTTTGTGCAGTACTTC
TRBD2 TRBJ2-6 TRBV2 - CASRGDSGANVLTF TGTGCCAGCCGGGGGGACTCTGGGGCCAACGTCCTGACTTTC
TRBD1 TRBJ2-7 TRBV4-1 - CASSQDPGTGSYEQYF TGCGCCAGCAGCCAAGATCCCGGGACAGGGTCCTACGAGCAGTACTTC
TRBD1 TRBJ1-2 TRBV5-6 few CASSQSGQGPSYGYTF TGTGCCAGCAGCCAATCCGGACAGGGTCCCTCCTATGGCTACACCTTC